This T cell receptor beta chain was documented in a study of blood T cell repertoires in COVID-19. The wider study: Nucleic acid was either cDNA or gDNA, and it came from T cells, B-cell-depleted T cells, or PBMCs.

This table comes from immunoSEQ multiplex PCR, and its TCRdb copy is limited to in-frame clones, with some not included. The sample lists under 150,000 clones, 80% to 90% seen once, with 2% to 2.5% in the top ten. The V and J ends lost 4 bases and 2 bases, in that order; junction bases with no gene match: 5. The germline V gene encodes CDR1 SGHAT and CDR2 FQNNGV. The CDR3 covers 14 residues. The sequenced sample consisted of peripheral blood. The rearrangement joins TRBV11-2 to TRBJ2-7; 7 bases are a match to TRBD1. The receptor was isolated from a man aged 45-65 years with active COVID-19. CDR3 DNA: TGTGCCAGCAGCTCGGGACAGAGGGCCTACGAGCAGTACTTC. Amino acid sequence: CASSSGQRAYEQYF. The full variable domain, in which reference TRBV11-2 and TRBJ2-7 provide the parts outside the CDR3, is EAGVAQSPRYKIIEKRQSVAFWCNPISGHATLYWYQQILGQGPKLLIQFQNNGVVDDSQLPKDRFSAERLKGVDSTLKIQPAKLEDSAVYLCASSSGQRAYEQYFGPGTRLTVT.